A single sample is the source of the 31 T cell receptor beta chains below, sequenced in a study of blood T cell repertoires in COVID-19. Clones were read by immunoSEQ multiplex PCR, and TCRdb kept only the in-frame ones, dropping some. This sample has 230,000 or so clones, with 65% to 90% found just once. Sequenced: peripheral blood. Source of these receptors: a human donor in a cohort sampled during active COVID-19.

V gene TRBV28 combines with J gene TRBJ2-4, with 10 bases fitting TRBD2. The germline V gene encodes CDR1 MDHEN and CDR2 SYDVKM. The CDR3 contains 17 residues. The V gene end was trimmed by 6 bases and the J gene end by 2 bases; junction bases not matched to a gene: 10. CDR3 nucleotides: TGTGCCAGCAGCCGCCTACTAGCGGGAAGCACCAAAAACATTCAGTACTTC. Translation: CASSRLLAGSTKNIQYF.

This chain joins TRBV10-3 and TRBJ2-7; 16 bases align to TRBD2. The germline V gene encodes CDR1 ENHRY and CDR2 SYGVKD. The J segment lost 2 bases and the V segment lost 7 bases, leaving 2 bases of the junction unmatched. The CDR3 consists of 15 residues. CDR3 in amino acids: CAITGTSGRAYEQYF. The CDR3 nucleotides read TGTGCCATCACCGGGACTAGCGGGAGGGCCTACGAGCAGTACTTC.

V and J are TRBV27 and TRBJ1-6; 8 bases align to TRBD1. Germline CDR1 MNHEY, CDR2 SMNVEV (reference sequence). V was pared by 5 bases and J by 5 bases, with 14 bases of the junction left unmatched. The length of the CDR3 is 18 residues. The CDR3 DNA is TGTGCCAGCAGTCCGGACAGGGCTGGAGGTACCGATAATTCACCCCTCCACTTT. This sequence encodes CASSPDRAGGTDNSPLHF.

The V call is TRBV5-1, the J call TRBJ1-1, with D uncertain. CDR1 is SGHRS and CDR2 is YFSETQ in the germline V gene. The CDR3 totals 13 residues. V was shortened by 4 bases and J by 7 bases, with 14 bases between the two germline ends. DNA for the CDR3: TGCGCCAGCAGCCTGGCCGGGGTGAATGAAGCTTTCTTT. It is translated as CASSLAGVNEAFF. Complete variable domain (other parts from reference TRBV5-1 and TRBJ1-1): KAGVTQTPRYLIKTRGQQVTLSCSPISGHRSVSWYQQTPGQGLQFLFEYFSETQRNKGNFPGRFSGRQFSNSRSEMNVSTLELGDSALYLCASSLAGVNEAFFGQGTRLTVV.

V and J are TRBV7-8 and TRBJ1-1; a weak D match, TRBD1 (6 bases). Deletions cut 3 bases from V and 4 bases from J, with 12 bases between. The length of the CDR3 is 14 residues. Germline-derived CDR1 and CDR2 are SGHVS and FQNEAQ. CDR3 residues: CASSLTGPSTEAFF. The CDR3 DNA reads TGTGCCAGCAGCTTGACAGGCCCGAGCACTGAAGCTTTCTTT.

V gene TRBV3-1 (or the pseudogene TRBV3-2) combines with J gene TRBJ1-1; perhaps TRBD1 as D (5 bases). V gave up 2 bases and J gave up 10 bases, with 8 bases separating them. This CDR3 has 11 residues. Germline loops: CDR1 LGHDT, CDR2 YNNKEL (reference sequence). The CDR3 spells CASSQRGGAFF. CDR3 bases: TGTGCCAGCAGCCAAAGGGGTGGAGCTTTCTTT.

The table lists this clone with a few counts. The chain combines TRBV7-2 with TRBJ1-1; D unclear. V was pared by 5 bases and J by 11 bases, with 15 bases between. Germline V gene sequence: CDR1 SGHTA, CDR2 FQGNSA. The CDR3 runs to 12 residues. The CDR3 bases are TGTGCCAGCAGCCGTGGGGAGATCGTGGCTTTCTTT. It specifies CASSRGEIVAFF.

In DNA form, the CDR3 reads TGCGCCAGCAGCTTGGTTCCAGGGGACTCACCCCTCCACTTT. Translated: CASSLVPGDSPLHF. J is TRBJ1-6 and V is TRBV5-1; TRBD1 is a possible D gene (6 bases). Germline assignment: CDR1 SGHRS and CDR2 YFSETQ. V was trimmed by 0 bases and J by 10 bases, leaving 11 bases between them. The CDR3 sequence is 14 residues long.

The gene calls are TRBV28 and TRBJ2-5; D perhaps matches TRBD1 (6 bases). This CDR3 comprises 14 residues. The V and J ends lost 6 bases and 1 base respectively, with 12 bases between them. CDR1 and CDR2 from the germline V gene are MDHEN and SYDVKM. The CDR3 bases are TGTGCCAGCAGGTCGGACAGTACCCAAGAGACCCAGTACTTC. Translated: CASRSDSTQETQYF.

The CDR3 DNA is TGTGCCAGCAGTTACGGCTTCCGCTCCTACGAGCAGTACTTC. This gives the protein CASSYGFRSYEQYF. The chain uses TRBV6-5 and TRBJ2-7; D ambiguous. Trimming pared 2 bases from V and 0 bases from J, leaving 8 bases between. The length of the CDR3 is 14 residues. CDR1 MNHEY and CDR2 SVGAGI come from the germline V gene.

This chain connects TRBV7-2 to TRBJ1-1, with D unresolved. The germline V gene has CDR1 SGHTA and CDR2 FQGNSA. The V and J ends lost 5 bases and 10 bases respectively, with 17 bases between them. CDR3 length: 13 residues. The CDR3 DNA is TGTGCCAGCAGCCTTAGCGGGGTTGCGGGAGCTTTCTTT. Residues: CASSLSGVAGAFF. Together with reference TRBV7-2 and TRBJ1-1, the CDR3 gives the full variable domain: GAGVSQSPSNKVTEKGKDVELRCDPISGHTALYWYRQSLGQGLEFLIYFQGNSAPDKSGLPSDRFSAERTGGSVSTLTIQRTQQEDSAVYLCASSLSGVAGAFFGQGTRLTVV.

In this sample, this clone turned up a few times. V is TRBV19 and J is TRBJ2-2; possibly TRBD1 for D (5 bases). The CDR3 is 14 amino acids. V shed 0 bases and J shed 8 bases, with 10 bases lying between them. Looked up from germline, CDR1 is LNHDA and CDR2 is SQIVND (reference sequence). CDR3 protein: CASSIDQTAGELFF. The CDR3 coding sequence is TGTGCCAGTAGTATAGACCAGACAGCGGGGGAGCTGTTTTTT. Combining the CDR3 with reference TRBV19 and TRBJ2-2 gives the whole variable domain DGGITQSPKYLFRKEGQNVTLSCEQNLNHDAMYWYRQDPGQGLRLIYYSQIVNDFQKGDIAEGYSVSREKKESFPLTVTSAQKNPTAFYLCASSIDQTAGELFFGEGSRLTVL.

The rearrangement uses TRBV6-2 or TRBV6-3 and TRBJ1-5; 8 bases align to TRBD1. The V gene's germline CDR1 is MNHEY and CDR2 SVGEGT. The CDR3 consists of 12 residues. Trimming at V came to 6 bases and at J to 13 bases, leaving 8 bases not matched to a gene. The CDR3 bases are TGTGCCAGCAGCACCGACAGGGGTAGGCAGCATTTT. It is translated as CASSTDRGRQHF.

The rearrangement links TRBV28 to TRBJ2-7, with 7 bases that match TRBD2. The CDR3 consists of 15 residues. Germline CDR1 is MDHEN and CDR2 is SYDVKM. V lost 3 bases and J lost 7; bases outside the gene matches: 12. Here the CDR3 DNA reads TGTGCCAGCAGTTTGCCGCGGGGGATGGCGAGTGAGCAGTACTTC. It is translated as CASSLPRGMASEQYF. Filled out from reference TRBV28 and TRBJ2-7, the complete variable domain reads DVKVTQSSRYLVKRTGEKVFLECVQDMDHENMFWYRQDPGLGLRLIYFSYDVKMKEKGDIPEGYSVSREKKERFSLILESASTNQTSMYLCASSLPRGMASEQYFGPGTRLTVT.

The chain recombines TRBV11-2 with TRBJ2-7, with 11 bases aligning to TRBD2. J gave up 0 bases and V 5 bases, and 6 bases lay outside the gene matches. This CDR3 contains 16 residues. The germline V gene has CDR1 SGHAT and CDR2 FQNNGV. The CDR3 sequence: CASSLRLAGFSYEQYF. CDR3 nucleotides: TGTGCCAGCAGCCTTAGACTAGCGGGGTTCTCCTACGAGCAGTACTTC.

The chain has TRBV4-2 and TRBJ2-7, with D possibly being TRBD1 (5 bases). Per germline, CDR1 LGHNA and CDR2 YNFKEQ. This CDR3 contains 15 residues. V lost 1 base to trimming and J lost 5 bases, with 15 bases between them. The CDR3 loop reads CASSQVNSGLDEQYF. The DNA for the CDR3 is TGTGCCAGCAGCCAAGTTAATTCAGGGCTCGACGAGCAGTACTTC.

The chain employs TRBV27 and TRBJ2-7; 7 bases fit TRBD2. The CDR3 length is 16 residues. Germline CDR1 reads MNHEY; CDR2 reads SMNVEV (reference sequence). V was clipped by 6 bases and J by 2 bases; unmatched bases: 13. This CDR3 is CASSNTQGGKPYEQYF. For the CDR3, the DNA is TGTGCCAGCAGCAACACGCAGGGAGGGAAGCCCTACGAGCAGTACTTC.

This clone turned up a few times. This chain joins TRBV7-3 and TRBJ1-1, with a weak D call TRBD1 (5 bases). Germline V lookup: CDR1 SGHTA, CDR2 FQGTGA. The V end was cut by 4 bases, the J end by 1 base, with 19 bases between. This CDR3 has 17 residues. CDR3 region: CASSSFKGTRGNTEAFF. DNA of the CDR3: TGTGCCAGCAGCTCCTTCAAGGGGACGCGGGGGAACACTGAAGCTTTCTTT.

On this clone: Other DNA sequences in this specimen translate into the identical CDR3. This chain connects TRBV9 to TRBJ2-2; 9 bases map to TRBD1. The CDR3 spans 15 residues. V shed 4 bases and J 5 bases; nucleotides not matched to a gene: 6. CDR1 SGDLS and CDR2 YYNGEE come from the germline V gene. CDR3 amino acids: CASSPGQGRTGELFF. The CDR3 nucleotides are TGTGCCAGCAGCCCCGGACAGGGGAGGACCGGGGAGCTGTTTTTT.

This clone was seen only a few times. The J gene is TRBJ1-2, the V gene TRBV19; 7 bases agree with TRBD1. Germline V gene sequence: CDR1 LNHDA, CDR2 SQIVND (reference sequence). The CDR3 runs to 13 residues. Trimming took 6 bases from V and 4 from J; bases not matched to a gene: 5. The CDR3 DNA follows: TGTGCCAGTAGCCCGACAGGGACCTATGGCTACACCTTC. Translation: CASSPTGTYGYTF.

The genes are TRBV6-2 or TRBV6-3 and TRBJ2-7, with 11 bases identical to TRBD2. Germline V gene lookup returns CDR1 MNHEY and CDR2 SVGEGT. The CDR3 sequence is 15 residues long. V gave up 3 bases and J gave up 2 bases; unmatched junction bases: 3. In DNA, the CDR3 is TGTGCCAGCAGTTATAAGGGACTAGCGGCCTACGAGCAGTACTTC. It codes for CASSYKGLAAYEQYF.

V is TRBV9 and J is TRBJ2-7; 8 bases align to TRBD1. V shed 3 bases and J 2 bases; nucleotides not matched to a gene: 7. This CDR3 spans 15 amino acids. CDR1 is SGDLS and CDR2 is YYNGEE in the germline V gene. For the CDR3, the DNA is TGTGCCAGCAGCGCCCGGACAGGGACCACCTACGAGCAGTACTTC. Its translation is CASSARTGTTYEQYF.

DNA for the CDR3: TGTGCCAGCAGAGCCGGGACTAGCGGGATGCAGACCCAGTACTTC. It codes for CASRAGTSGMQTQYF. The chain carries TRBV27 and TRBJ2-5, with 13 bases lining up with TRBD2. Germline CDR1 reads MNHEY; CDR2 reads SMNVEV (reference sequence). V dropped 6 bases and J dropped 6; count of bases not matched to a gene: 7. This CDR3 region has 15 residues.

The J gene is TRBJ1-5, the V gene TRBV9; no firm D call. The CDR3 covers 15 residues. Trimming stripped 0 bases from V and 5 bases from J, with 12 bases between. Germline assignment: CDR1 SGDLS and CDR2 YYNGEE. The CDR3 DNA is TGTGCCAGCAGCGTAGGACTATTTGGCGATCAGCCCCAGCATTTT. Translating gives CASSVGLFGDQPQHF.

This clone has just one count. The rearrangement uses TRBV5-1 and TRBJ2-1, with 11 bases identical to TRBD2. This CDR3 has 18 residues. V lost 8 bases and J lost 0; bases outside the gene matches: 13. Germline V gene lookup returns CDR1 SGHRS and CDR2 YFSETQ. CDR3 region: CASEDSSGRTSSYNEQFF. The CDR3 DNA reads as TGCGCCAGTGAAGACTCTAGCGGGAGGACGAGCTCCTACAATGAGCAGTTCTTC. Looking up the rest from reference TRBV5-1 and TRBJ2-1 gives the full variable domain: KAGVTQTPRYLIKTRGQQVTLSCSPISGHRSVSWYQQTPGQGLQFLFEYFSETQRNKGNFPGRFSGRQFSNSRSEMNVSTLELGDSALYLCASEDSSGRTSSYNEQFFGPGTRLTVL.

This clone has a single count. The V and J genes are TRBV18 and TRBJ1-4; tentatively, D is TRBD1 (6 bases). The germline V gene has CDR1 KGHSH and CDR2 LQKENI. CDR3 size: 15 residues. The germline V and J ends were trimmed by 1 base and 4 bases, with 10 bases remaining between them. The CDR3 spells CASSPQGGDNEKLFF. The CDR3 DNA sequence: TGTGCCAGCTCACCACAAGGGGGGGATAATGAAAAACTGTTTTTT.

This rearrangement joins TRBV11-2 to TRBJ2-4; 9 positions match TRBD2. CDR1 and CDR2 (germline): SGHAT, FQNNGV. After removal of 2 bases from V and 3 bases from J, the junction contained 5 bases not matched to a gene. CDR3 length: 16 residues. In DNA form, the CDR3 reads TGTGCCAGCAGCTTAATTGGTAGCGGGAGCAAAAACATTCAGTACTTC. This translates into CASSLIGSGSKNIQYF.

The rearrangement uses TRBV30 and TRBJ2-7, with 7 bases that match TRBD1. V shed 8 bases, J shed 3 bases, and the junction held 10 bases outside the gene matches. Per the germline V gene, CDR1 is GTSNPN and CDR2 is SVGIG (reference sequence). This CDR3 region has 13 residues. DNA of the CDR3: TGTGCCATTAAGGGGGCGGAATACTACGAGCAGTACTTC. Amino acids: CAIKGAEYYEQYF.

This clone has only a few counts. V gene TRBV7-8 combines with J gene TRBJ2-7; 8 bases align to TRBD1. The CDR3 runs to 14 residues. Per germline, CDR1 SGHVS and CDR2 FQNEAQ. Unmatched junction bases numbered 7, after V lost 5 bases and J lost 4 bases. The CDR3 DNA sequence: TGTGCCAGCAGCCCCTGGGGACAGGATTACGAGCAGTACTTC. Amino acids: CASSPWGQDYEQYF.

The chain recombines TRBV6-1 with TRBJ2-7; 12 bases agree with TRBD1. V was clipped by 3 bases and J by 7 bases; unmatched bases: 7. Germline V gives CDR1 MNHNS, CDR2 SASEGT. This CDR3 has 15 residues. Here the CDR3 DNA reads TGTGCCAGCAGTGAGCCGGGACAGGGGGCCGGGGAGCAGTACTTC. The encoded protein is CASSEPGQGAGEQYF.

The gene calls are TRBV15 and TRBJ2-7; no clear D. Germline V lookup: CDR1 LNHNV, CDR2 YYDKDF (reference sequence). The germline V and J ends were trimmed by 8 bases and 2 bases, with 13 bases remaining between them. CDR3 length: 13 amino acids. This CDR3 is CATESLLTYEQYF. CDR3 coding DNA: TGTGCCACCGAGTCCCTACTCACCTACGAGCAGTACTTC.